The clone carrying this T cell receptor beta chain was recorded at least ten times. These data originate in a study of T cells in Graves' hyperthyroidism and ophthalmopathy. Germline loops: CDR1 SQVTM, CDR2 ANQGSEA. The CDR3 consists of 13 residues. With V trimmed by 3 bases and J by 6 bases, 5 bases remained unmatched. Researchers took RNA transcripts and amplified the TCR beta CDR3 regions from them. The TCR CDR3 first-round RT-PCR relied on the HTBI primer set. MiXCR, applied by TCRdb to the multiplex PCR reads, yields one record per CDR3 protein. This table holds a few hundred thousand distinct CDR3 sequences, roughly 15% found once.

Source material: blood. The sequence was collected from a woman aged 50 to 65 with Graves' hyperthyroidism that later progressed to Graves' ophthalmopathy. The chain combines TRBV29-1 with TRBJ2-7; 10 bases are a match to TRBD1. The CDR3 spells CSVDLRTGGEQYF. The CDR3 bases are TGCAGCGTTGATCTTCGGACAGGGGGCGAGCAGTACTTC.